This is a list of T cell receptor beta chains from one sample in a study of cytomegalovirus exposure and HLA in healthy donors. The assay was immunoSEQ multiplex PCR, and TCRdb's table has in-frame clones only and misses some. This repertoire shows roughly 80,000 clones, 67% found once; its top ten account for around 7%. The sequenced sample was PBMCs. The receptors shown here come from a woman aged 45-65 years in good health and CMV-seropositive. Each CDR3 is given with its conserved first and last residue. The D gene is left open where the match is weak. Expanded clones get a size class; other rows say once, few or many, or leave the size out.

d_call	clone_size	j_call	v_call	cdr3_nt	cdr3_aa
TRBD1	few	TRBJ1-5	TRBV7-2	TGTGCCAGCAGCTCCGGACAGGTTTTTGGTCAGCCCCAGCATTTT	CASSSGQVFGQPQHF
.	.	TRBJ2-2	TRBV5-8	TGTGCCAGCAGCTTGCCCTCCTTTCGGGGGACCGGGGAGCTGTTTTTT	CASSLPSFRGTGELFF
.	.	TRBJ2-5	TRBV9	TGTGCCAGCAGCGTACCAGGGAAAGAGACCCAGTACTTC	CASSVPGKETQYF
.	few	TRBJ1-2	TRBV21-1	TGTGCCAGCAGCCCCCGGGACAGGTCGAGTGGCTACACCTTC	CASSPRDRSSGYTF
TRBD1	.	TRBJ2-1	TRBV14	TGTGCCAGCAGCTTCCCAGCTGGTATGGGGACAGGGGAAAGGTTGCAGTTCTTC	CASSFPAGMGTGERLQFF
.	few	TRBJ1-3	TRBV19	TGTGCCAGTAGGTGGGGGGAGACGAACTCTGGAAACACCATATATTTT	CASRWGETNSGNTIYF
.	.	TRBJ2-3	TRBV5-1	TGCGCCAGCAGCCCGCGGACAGGGAGGGATGCAGATACGCAGTATTTT	CASSPRTGRDADTQYF
.	.	TRBJ1-2	TRBV29-1	TGCAGCGCCAGCCCCTCCGGGTTAACCGGCTACACCTTC	CSASPSGLTGYTF
.	few	TRBJ1-4	TRBV18	TGTGCCAGCTCACCGTCAAATGAAAAACTGTTTTTT	CASSPSNEKLFF
TRBD1	.	TRBJ2-1	TRBV9	TGTGCCAGCAGCCTGGACAGGGATGGTGAGCAGTTCTTC	CASSLDRDGEQFF
TRBD2	few	TRBJ2-3	TRBV5-1	TGCGCCAGCAGCTTGGAAGGCGGGGGGGCCGAATCTACCACAGATACGCAGTATTTT	CASSLEGGGAESTTDTQYF
TRBD1	.	TRBJ1-6	TRBV7-9	TGTGCCAGCAGCTCACGACAGGGGAGTTCACCCCTCCACTTT	CASSSRQGSSPLHF
TRBD2	.	TRBJ2-5	TRBV5-4	TGTGCCAGCAGCGAGGGGGGAGGTGGCGGGGGGTCGGAGACCCAGTACTTC	CASSEGGGGGGSETQYF
.	.	TRBJ2-7	TRBV25-1	TGTGCCAGCAGTGAGCAGGGGAGCTACGAGCAGTACTTC	CASSEQGSYEQYF
.	.	TRBJ2-2	TRBV5-6	TGTGCCAGCGGGAGGGGGGACCGGGAGCTGTTTTTT	CASGRGDRELFF
TRBD2	few	TRBJ2-3	TRBV6-1	TGTGCCAGCAGCGGAGCGGGGAACACAGATACGCAGTATTTT	CASSGAGNTDTQYF
.	few	TRBJ1-1	TRBV11-2	TGTGCCAGCAGCTTAGATGGGCAAGCGAACACTGAAGCTTTCTTT	CASSLDGQANTEAFF
.	.	TRBJ2-2	TRBV6-6	TGTGCCAGCAGTTCCGGGACAATCCAGAACACCGGGGAGCTGTTTTTT	CASSSGTIQNTGELFF
TRBD2	.	TRBJ2-1	TRBV5-6	TGTGCCAGCAGCCTCCCGAGTAGCGGGGGGGTTGAGCAGTTCTTC	CASSLPSSGGVEQFF
TRBD1	.	TRBJ1-2	TRBV6-1	TGTGCCAGCAGAAAAGACAGGGGCGGTTTCTATGGCTACACCTTC	CASRKDRGGFYGYTF
.	.	TRBJ2-5	TRBV7-7	TGTGCTAGCAGCTTAGCGCAGCAAGAGACCCAGTACTTC	CASSLAQQETQYF
.	.	TRBJ2-6	TRBV29-1	TGCAGCGTTGATCGCGGATCTGGGGCCAACGTCCTGACTTTC	CSVDRGSGANVLTF
.	.	TRBJ2-7	TRBV7-9	TGTTCCAGCAGCTCCTTGCCCAGGGGTATCTCCTACGAGCAGTACTTC	CSSSSLPRGISYEQYF
TRBD2	.	TRBJ2-6	TRBV5-6	TGTGCCAGCAGCGAGAAGGGGAGGGCTGGGGCCAACGTCCTGACTTTC	CASSEKGRAGANVLTF
.	.	TRBJ2-2	TRBV19	TGTGCCACCAGACGGGTACGTTCGAACACCGGGGAGCTGTTTTTT	CATRRVRSNTGELFF
TRBD2	once	TRBJ2-3	TRBV5-1	TGCGCCAGCAGCTTGGGAAGCGGGGCGGCAGATACGCAGTATTTT	CASSLGSGAADTQYF
.	.	TRBJ1-1	TRBV18	TGTGCCAGCTCACCACCTACAGGGAACACTGAAGCTTTCTTT	CASSPPTGNTEAFF
TRBD1	.	TRBJ1-2	TRBV4-1	TGCGCCAGCAGCCAAGGCCCGGGACAGGGTCCTATAAGCAACGGCTACACCTTC	CASSQGPGQGPISNGYTF
TRBD1	few	TRBJ1-3	TRBV5-1	TGCGCCAGCAGCTCGGACAGGGACTCTGGAAACACCATATATTTT	CASSSDRDSGNTIYF
.	.	TRBJ2-1	TRBV5-1	TGCGCCAGCAGCTTGGGCCGCAGATCCTACAATGAGCAGTTCTTC	CASSLGRRSYNEQFF
.	few	TRBJ2-5	TRBV19	TGTGCCAGTAGTATAGGGATCAGGGAGACCCAGTACTTC	CASSIGIRETQYF
.	.	TRBJ2-7	TRBV12-5	TGTGCTAGTGGTTTGGCCCAGGGTACAAGGGAGCAGTACTTC	CASGLAQGTREQYF
TRBD2	few	TRBJ2-5	TRBV6-1	TGTGCCAGCAGTGAACTAGCGGGGGGGCCAGAGACCCAGTACTTC	CASSELAGGPETQYF
.	.	TRBJ2-3	TRBV2	TGTGCCAGCAGCCGTTCGGGTGGAGATACGCAGTATTTT	CASSRSGGDTQYF
TRBD1	.	TRBJ2-5	TRBV5-1	TGCGCCAGCAAGCGAACAGGGGGCCCCCAAGAGACCCAGTACTTC	CASKRTGGPQETQYF
.	.	TRBJ1-2	TRBV28	TGTGCCAGCTCATCGGCGGAGCTACTGGGTCCCCTTTATGGCTACACCTTC	CASSSAELLGPLYGYTF
TRBD1	.	TRBJ1-4	TRBV5-1	TGCGCCAGCAGCCAATCGACAGGGGGCGGTGAAAAACTGTTTTTT	CASSQSTGGGEKLFF
.	.	TRBJ2-3	TRBV28	TGTGCCAGCAGTTCTACCCTCGGTGCGGGGCACACAGATACGCAGTATTTT	CASSSTLGAGHTDTQYF
.	.	TRBJ1-4	TRBV6-5	TGTGCCAGCAGCCAGGGGTTCACTAATGAAAAACTGTTTTTT	CASSQGFTNEKLFF
.	.	TRBJ2-3	TRBV4-2	TGTGCCAGCAGCCAAGATGGCCCGGGGAGCACAGATACGCAGTATTTT	CASSQDGPGSTDTQYF
TRBD1	.	TRBJ2-2	TRBV19	TGTGCCAGTACCCCCCCTGACAGGGGATCTTCCGGGGAGCTGTTTTTT	CASTPPDRGSSGELFF
.	.	TRBJ2-7	TRBV27	TGTGCCAGCAGTAGAGTTCCGGGCGACTACTACGAGCAGTACTTC	CASSRVPGDYYEQYF
.	.	TRBJ1-5	TRBV28	TGTGCCAGCAGTTTATCGGGTCAGCCCCAGCATTTT	CASSLSGQPQHF
.	.	TRBJ1-2	TRBV18	TGTGCCAGCTCACCTAACAGGGTTGGCTACACCTTC	CASSPNRVGYTF
.	few	TRBJ1-5	TRBV5-6	TGTGCCAGCAGCTTTTCAGGGGTTAATCAGCCCCAGCATTTT	CASSFSGVNQPQHF
TRBD1	.	TRBJ2-2	TRBV6-1	TGTGCCAGCAGTGAAGTTGGGACAGGGGGTTTCACCGGGGAGCTGTTTTTT	CASSEVGTGGFTGELFF
.	.	TRBJ1-6	TRBV10-1	TGCGCCAGCAGGGCCGCGGGCCTTGGTTCACCCCTCCACTTT	CASRAAGLGSPLHF
.	.	TRBJ2-3	TRBV19	TGTGCCAGTAGTTCTATAAGAGAAAGCACAGATACGCAGTATTTT	CASSSIRESTDTQYF
TRBD1	.	TRBJ1-2	TRBV5-4	TGTGCCAGCAGTCGGGACAGCTATGGCTACACCTTC	CASSRDSYGYTF
.	.	TRBJ2-3	TRBV23-1	TGCGCCAGCAGTCAAGACCATACCGATAACAGGAGTAGCACAGATACGCAGTATTTT	CASSQDHTDNRSSTDTQYF